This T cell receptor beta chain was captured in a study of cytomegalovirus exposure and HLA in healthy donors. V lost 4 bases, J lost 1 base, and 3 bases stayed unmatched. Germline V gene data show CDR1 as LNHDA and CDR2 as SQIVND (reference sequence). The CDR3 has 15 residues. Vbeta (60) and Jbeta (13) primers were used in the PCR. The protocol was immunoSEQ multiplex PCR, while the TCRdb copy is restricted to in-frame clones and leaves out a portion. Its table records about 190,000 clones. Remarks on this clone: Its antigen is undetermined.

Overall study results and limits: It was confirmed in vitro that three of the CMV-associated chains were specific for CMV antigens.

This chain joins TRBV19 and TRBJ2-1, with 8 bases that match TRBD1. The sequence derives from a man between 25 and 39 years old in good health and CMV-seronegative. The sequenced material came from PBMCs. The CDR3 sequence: CASSTQGASYNEQFF. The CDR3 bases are TGTGCCAGTAGTACCCAGGGGGCTTCCTACAATGAGCAGTTCTTC.